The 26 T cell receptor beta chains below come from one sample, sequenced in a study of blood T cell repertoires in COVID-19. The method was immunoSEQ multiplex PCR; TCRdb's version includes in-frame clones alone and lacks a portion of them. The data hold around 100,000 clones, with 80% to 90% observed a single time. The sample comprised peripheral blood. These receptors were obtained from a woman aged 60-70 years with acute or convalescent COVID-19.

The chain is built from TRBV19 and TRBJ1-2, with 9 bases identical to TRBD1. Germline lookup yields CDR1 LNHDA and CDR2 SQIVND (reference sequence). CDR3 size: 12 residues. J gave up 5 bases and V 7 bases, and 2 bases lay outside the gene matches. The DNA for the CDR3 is TGTGCCAGTACCGGGACAGGGTATGGCTACACCTTC. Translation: CASTGTGYGYTF.

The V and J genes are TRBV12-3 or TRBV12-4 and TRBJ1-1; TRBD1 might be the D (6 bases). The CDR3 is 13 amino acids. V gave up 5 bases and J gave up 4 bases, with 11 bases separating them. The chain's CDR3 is CASSVTGPTEAFF. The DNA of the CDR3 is TGTGCCAGCAGTGTAACAGGGCCCACTGAAGCTTTCTTT.

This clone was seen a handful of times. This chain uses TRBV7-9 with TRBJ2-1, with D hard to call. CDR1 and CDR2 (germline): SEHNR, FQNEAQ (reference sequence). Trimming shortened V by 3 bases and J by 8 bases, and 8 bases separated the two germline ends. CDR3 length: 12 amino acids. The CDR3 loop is CASSLTADEQFF. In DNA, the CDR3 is TGTGCCAGCAGCTTGACCGCGGATGAGCAGTTCTTC.

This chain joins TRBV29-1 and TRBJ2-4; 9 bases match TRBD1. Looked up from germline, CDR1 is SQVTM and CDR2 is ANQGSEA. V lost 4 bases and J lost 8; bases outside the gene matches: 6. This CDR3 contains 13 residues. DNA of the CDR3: TGCAGCGTTGTCGGACAGGGGAGGGACATTCAGTACTTC. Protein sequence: CSVVGQGRDIQYF. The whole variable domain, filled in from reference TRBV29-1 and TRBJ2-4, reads SAVISQKPSRDICQRGTSLTIQCQVDSQVTMMFWYRQQPGQSLTLIATANQGSEATYESGFVIDKFPISRPNLTFSTLTVSNMSPEDSSIYLCSVVGQGRDIQYFGAGTRLSVL.

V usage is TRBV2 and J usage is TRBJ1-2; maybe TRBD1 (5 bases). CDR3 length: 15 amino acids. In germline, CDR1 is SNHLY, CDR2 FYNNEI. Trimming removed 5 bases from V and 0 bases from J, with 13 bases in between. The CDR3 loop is CASSSEGGANYGYTF. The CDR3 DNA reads TGTGCCAGCAGTTCAGAGGGAGGGGCTAACTATGGCTACACCTTC.

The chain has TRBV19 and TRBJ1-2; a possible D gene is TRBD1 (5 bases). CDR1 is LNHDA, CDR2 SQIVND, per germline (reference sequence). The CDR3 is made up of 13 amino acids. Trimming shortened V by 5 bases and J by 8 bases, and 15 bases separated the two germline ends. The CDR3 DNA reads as TGTGCCAGTAGTGGGGCAGGGAGGAGAGGCTACACCTTC. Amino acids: CASSGAGRRGYTF.

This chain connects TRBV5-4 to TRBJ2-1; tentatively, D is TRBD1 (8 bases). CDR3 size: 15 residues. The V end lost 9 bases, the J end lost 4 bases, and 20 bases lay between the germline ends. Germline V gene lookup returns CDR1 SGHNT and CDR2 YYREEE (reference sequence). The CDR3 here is CATQGAGVRYNEQFF. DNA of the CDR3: TGTGCCACTCAGGGGGCGGGAGTGAGATACAATGAGCAGTTCTTC.

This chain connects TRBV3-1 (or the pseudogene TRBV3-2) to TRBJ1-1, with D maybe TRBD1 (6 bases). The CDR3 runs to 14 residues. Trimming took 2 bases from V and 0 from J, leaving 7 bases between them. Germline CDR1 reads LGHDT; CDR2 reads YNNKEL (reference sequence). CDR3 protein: CASSQSGVNTEAFF. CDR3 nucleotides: TGTGCCAGCAGCCAATCAGGGGTGAACACTGAAGCTTTCTTT.

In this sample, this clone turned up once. CDR3: CAWSVRGVDTEAFF. CDR3 sequence (DNA): TGTGCCTGGAGTGTACGGGGGGTTGACACTGAAGCTTTCTTT. J is TRBJ1-1 and V is TRBV30; weak D call: TRBD1 (5 bases). Germline V gives CDR1 GTSNPN, CDR2 SVGIG (reference sequence). The V gene lost 0 bases and the J gene lost 3 bases, with 11 bases spanning the gap. CDR3 length: 14 amino acids.

The CDR3 sequence: CASSPHLGQYNSPLHF. CDR3 DNA: TGCGCCAGCAGCCCGCACCTAGGACAATATAATTCACCCCTCCACTTT. The gene calls are TRBV5-1 and TRBJ1-6, with D possibly being TRBD1 (5 bases). The CDR3 contains 16 residues. Germline V gives CDR1 SGHRS, CDR2 YFSETQ. V gave up 4 bases and J gave up 4 bases, with 15 bases separating them.

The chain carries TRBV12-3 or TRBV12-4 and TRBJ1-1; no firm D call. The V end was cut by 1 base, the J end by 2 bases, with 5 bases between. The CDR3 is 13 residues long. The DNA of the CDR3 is TGTGCCAGCAGTTTAGGGCCAAACACTGAAGCTTTCTTT. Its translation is CASSLGPNTEAFF.

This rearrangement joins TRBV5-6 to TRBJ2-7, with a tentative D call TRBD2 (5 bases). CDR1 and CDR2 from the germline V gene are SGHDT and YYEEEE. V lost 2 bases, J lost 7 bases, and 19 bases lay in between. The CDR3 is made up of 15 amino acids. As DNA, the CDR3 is TGTGCCAGCAGCTTCAAAGACTTGAGGGTGAAGGAGCAGTACGTC. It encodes CASSFKDLRVKEQYV.

The CDR3 sequence is CASLFELSSYNEQFF. The CDR3 bases are TGTGCCAGCCTATTCGAACTGAGCTCCTACAATGAGCAGTTCTTC. V and J are TRBV6-5 and TRBJ2-1, with D unresolved. Per germline, CDR1 MNHEY and CDR2 SVGAGI. V was shortened by 8 bases and J by 0 bases, with 14 bases between the two germline ends. The CDR3 runs to 15 residues.

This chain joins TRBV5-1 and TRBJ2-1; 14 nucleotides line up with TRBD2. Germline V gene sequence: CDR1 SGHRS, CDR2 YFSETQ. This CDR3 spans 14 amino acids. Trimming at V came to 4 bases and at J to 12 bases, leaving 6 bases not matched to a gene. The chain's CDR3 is CASSPGLAGVAQFF. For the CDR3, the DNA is TGCGCCAGCAGCCCGGGACTAGCGGGAGTGGCGCAGTTCTTC.

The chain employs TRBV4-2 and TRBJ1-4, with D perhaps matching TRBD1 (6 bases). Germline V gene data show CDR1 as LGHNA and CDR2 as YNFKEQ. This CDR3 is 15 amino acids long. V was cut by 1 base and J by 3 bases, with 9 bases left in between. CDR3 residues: CASSQGEGANEKLFF. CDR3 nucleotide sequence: TGTGCCAGCAGCCAAGGGGAGGGGGCTAATGAAAAACTGTTTTTT.

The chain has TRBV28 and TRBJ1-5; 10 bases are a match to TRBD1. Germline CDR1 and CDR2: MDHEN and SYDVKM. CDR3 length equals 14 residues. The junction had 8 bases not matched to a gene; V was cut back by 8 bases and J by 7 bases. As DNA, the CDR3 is TGTGCCAGCCGGACAGGGGGAACAGGGCAGCCCCAGCATTTT. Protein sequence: CASRTGGTGQPQHF.

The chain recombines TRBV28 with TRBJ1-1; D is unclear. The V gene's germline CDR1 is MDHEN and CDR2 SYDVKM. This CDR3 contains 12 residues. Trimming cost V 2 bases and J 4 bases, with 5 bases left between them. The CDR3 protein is CASSLTSTEAFF. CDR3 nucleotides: TGTGCCAGCAGTTTAACAAGCACTGAAGCTTTCTTT.

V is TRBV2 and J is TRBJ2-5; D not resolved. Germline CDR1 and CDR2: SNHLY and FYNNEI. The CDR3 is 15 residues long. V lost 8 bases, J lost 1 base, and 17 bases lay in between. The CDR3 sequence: CASQKLYSVQETQYF. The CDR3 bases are TGTGCCAGCCAAAAACTCTACAGTGTCCAAGAGACCCAGTACTTC. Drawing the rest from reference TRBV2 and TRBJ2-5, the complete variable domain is EPEVTQTPSHQVTQMGQEVILRCVPISNHLYFYWYRQILGQKVEFLVSFYNNEISEKSEIFDDQFSVERPDGSNFTLKIRSTKLEDSAMYFCASQKLYSVQETQYFGPGTRLLVL.

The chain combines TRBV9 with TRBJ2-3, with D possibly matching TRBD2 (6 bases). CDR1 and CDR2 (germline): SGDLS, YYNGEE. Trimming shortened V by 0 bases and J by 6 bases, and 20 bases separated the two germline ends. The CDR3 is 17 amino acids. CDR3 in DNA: TGTGCCAGCAGCGTAGCTCCAACTCGCGGGAAGGGGGATACGCAGTATTTT. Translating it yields CASSVAPTRGKGDTQYF.

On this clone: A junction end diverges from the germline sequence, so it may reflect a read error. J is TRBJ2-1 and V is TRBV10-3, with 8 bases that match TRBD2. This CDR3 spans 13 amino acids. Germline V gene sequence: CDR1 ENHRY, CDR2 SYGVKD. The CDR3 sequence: CAISGVGRAAWIF. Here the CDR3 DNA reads TGTGCCATCAGTGGGGTCGGGAGGGCCGCGTGGATCTTC.

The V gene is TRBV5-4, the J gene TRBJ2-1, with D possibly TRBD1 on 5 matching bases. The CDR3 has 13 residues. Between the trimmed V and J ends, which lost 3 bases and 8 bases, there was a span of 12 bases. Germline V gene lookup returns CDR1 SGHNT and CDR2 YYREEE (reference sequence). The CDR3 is CASSSRQGHEQFF. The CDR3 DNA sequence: TGTGCCAGCAGCTCGCGGCAGGGTCATGAGCAGTTCTTC.

CDR3 amino acids: CAISESGGGHTSNYGYTF. The CDR3, as DNA: TGTGCCATCAGTGAGTCTGGGGGAGGCCACACCTCTAACTATGGCTACACCTTC. The J gene is TRBJ1-2, the V gene TRBV10-3; D possibly corresponds to TRBD1 (5 bases). The length of the CDR3 is 18 residues. The V gene's germline CDR1 is ENHRY and CDR2 SYGVKD. Trimming left V 0 bases short and J 0 bases short, with 17 bases between.

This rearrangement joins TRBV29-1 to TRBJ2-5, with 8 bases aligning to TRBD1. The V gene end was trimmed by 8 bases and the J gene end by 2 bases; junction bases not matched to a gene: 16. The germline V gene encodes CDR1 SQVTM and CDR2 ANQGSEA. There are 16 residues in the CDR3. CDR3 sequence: CSTFYPGQGEQETQYF. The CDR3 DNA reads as TGCAGCACTTTCTACCCCGGACAGGGAGAACAAGAGACCCAGTACTTC.

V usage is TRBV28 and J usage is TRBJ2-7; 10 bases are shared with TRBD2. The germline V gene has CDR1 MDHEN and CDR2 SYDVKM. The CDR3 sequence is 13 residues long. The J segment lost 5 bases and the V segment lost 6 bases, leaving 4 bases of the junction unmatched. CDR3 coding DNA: TGTGCCAGCAGGTCTAGCGGGAGCGACGAGCAGTACTTC. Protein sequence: CASRSSGSDEQYF.

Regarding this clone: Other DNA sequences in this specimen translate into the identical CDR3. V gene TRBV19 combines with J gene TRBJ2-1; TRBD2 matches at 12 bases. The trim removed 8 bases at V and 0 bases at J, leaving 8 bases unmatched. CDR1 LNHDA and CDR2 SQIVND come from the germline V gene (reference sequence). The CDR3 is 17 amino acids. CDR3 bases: TGTGCCAGTTCCGGGACTAGCGGGCGAAACTCCTACAATGAGCAGTTCTTC. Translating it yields CASSGTSGRNSYNEQFF.

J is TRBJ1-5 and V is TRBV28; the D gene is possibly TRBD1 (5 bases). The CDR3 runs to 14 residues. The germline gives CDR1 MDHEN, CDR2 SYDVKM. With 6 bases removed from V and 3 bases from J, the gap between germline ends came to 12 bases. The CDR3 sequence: CASRWGWDNQPQHF. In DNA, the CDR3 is TGTGCCAGCAGATGGGGCTGGGACAATCAGCCCCAGCATTTT.